This T cell receptor (beta chain) derives from a study of control samples from healthy donors and cancer patients (dated by TCRdb to 2019 to 2021). The CDR3, cysteine through phenylalanine, is 13 amino acids long. This entry keeps only the CDR3 DNA: 39 bases, framed from base 1. Trimming costs V 0 bases and J 7 bases, and their ends lie 7 bases apart. As encoded in the germline V gene (reference sequence), CDR1 is LGHDT while CDR2 is YNNKEL. Library preparation employed the immunoSEQ multiplex PCR assay. Sourced from immuneACCESS, this table was stored by TCRdb with only in-frame sequences that have V and J called. A share of the clones is absent; for the studies checked, an unresolved V gene accounts for under half, and the remainder has no known explanation. Present in this sample are fewer than 300,000 clones, roughly 82% of which were seen just once. The ten top clones hold 13% of the sample.

Concerning this clone: This receptor's antigen is unknown. Base qualities are missing; no much larger clone stands one base away. Other DNA sequences from this sample encode an identical CDR3 as well.

In this chain, TRBV3-1 (or the pseudogene TRBV3-2) is recombined with TRBJ1-5; the D gene lacks a confident call. Sequences were obtained from PBMCs. The clonotype comes from a woman aged 60-70 years with lung cancer. The DNA reads TGTGCCAGCAGCCAAGACCCGGGGCAGCCCCAGCATTTT. The resulting protein is CASSQDPGQPQHF.